This T cell receptor (beta chain) is drawn from a study of T cell responses to AZD1222 COVID-19 vaccine. This clone was seen only a few times. Antigen unknown. Generated by immunoSEQ multiplex PCR, the TCRdb table keeps only in-frame clones and is missing some. The sample gives approximately 80,000 clones, 70% to 90% of which show up once; roughly 3.1% is in the top ten. The V end lost 2 bases, the J end lost 7 bases, and 8 bases lay between the germline ends. The CDR3 runs 13 residues. Germline V gene lookup returns CDR1 MNHEY and CDR2 SVGAGI. It was second doses at about 4 or about 12 weeks that were pooled. Findings and caveats of the study: Clonal diversity was possibly underestimated, and white British individuals and females predominated among donors. Reportedly, nearly half of unique spike TCRs recognized epitopes outside B.1.351/B.1.1.7 mutations.

The TCR originated in an adult who received the AZD1222 COVID-19 vaccine. Sequences were derived from peripheral blood, sampled 28 days after the second AZD1222 dose. V and J are TRBV6-5 and TRBJ2-2; D gene unclear. In nucleotides, the CDR3 is TGTGCCAGCAGTTACAGGCAGCACGGGGAGCTGTTTTTT. Translation: CASSYRQHGELFF.